This TCR beta chain emerged from a study of Ad26.COV2.S vaccination and SARS-CoV-2 variants. General study findings and limits: Those who received vaccine or placebo ended up with similar non-spike TCR breadth. Analytic work on TCR breadth and depth might have understated the full extent of total T cell responses.

On this clone: The antigen is undetermined.

The data were produced by immunoSEQ multiplex PCR, yet TCRdb's version contains in-frame clones alone and is incomplete. The profile shows around 400,000 clones, roughly 90% of them singletons. Noted treatment: about 20 received Ad26.COV2.S at low or high dose, single or two shots; about 5 received placebo; per-sample allocation not given. It was on day 63 after the first vaccine or placebo injection that samples were taken. The donor was a Boston adult aged 18-55 years. The receptor was isolated from a person aged 18-65 years who received the Ad26.COV2.S COVID-19 vaccine or a placebo. The starting material was peripheral blood, obtained in a trial of Ad26.COV2.S vaccine versus placebo.

The CDR3 DNA is TGTGCCAGCAGCCTTAGACAGGTCCACACCTTC. It is translated as CASSLRQVHTF. The V call is TRBV4-2, the J call TRBJ1-2; D may be TRBD1 (6 bases). Germline V CDR1 and CDR2: LGHNA, YNFKEQ. The V gene lost 4 bases and the J gene lost 12 bases, with 12 bases spanning the gap. This CDR3 has 11 residues.